These 11 T cell receptor beta chains originate from one sample sequenced in a study of control samples from healthy donors and cancer patients. Sequencing was performed with immunoSEQ multiplex PCR; in TCRdb, only in-frame clones are kept and a portion is missing. The sample shows 150,000 to 200,000 clones, 70% to 90% of them seen only once. The sample comprised blood. These receptors came from a woman between 25 and 40 years old in good health.

The rearrangement links TRBV24-1 to TRBJ2-1; 8 bases fit TRBD1. V trimming: 3 bases; J trimming: 5 bases; junction bases outside the gene matches: 8. The CDR3 has 16 residues. Germline V gene lookup returns CDR1 KGHDR and CDR2 SFDVKD. CDR3 amino acids: CATSDGQGAKNNEQFF. As DNA, the CDR3 is TGTGCCACCAGTGATGGACAGGGAGCAAAAAACAATGAGCAGTTCTTC.

The rearrangement joins TRBV24-1 to TRBJ2-2; no clear D. Germline CDR1 KGHDR, CDR2 SFDVKD. V was pared by 7 bases and J by 1 base, with 3 bases between. The CDR3 is 12 residues long. The CDR3 DNA sequence: TGTGCCACCAGGGTGAACACCGGGGAGCTGTTTTTT. It yields the protein CATRVNTGELFF.

V is TRBV24-1 and J is TRBJ1-4; 8 nucleotides line up with TRBD1. Germline assignment: CDR1 KGHDR and CDR2 SFDVKD. This CDR3 is built from 15 residues. After removal of 3 bases from V and 5 bases from J, the junction contained 4 bases not matched to a gene. The CDR3 protein is CATSDADRENEKLFF. The CDR3 region has the DNA TGTGCCACCAGTGATGCGGACAGGGAGAATGAAAAACTGTTTTTT.

On this clone: The same CDR3 is also encoded by other DNA sequences in this sample. CDR3 in amino acids: CASSFNYEQYF. CDR3 coding DNA: TGTGCCAGCAGTTTCAACTACGAGCAGTACTTC. This rearrangement joins TRBV28 to TRBJ2-7; D uncertain. Germline lookup yields CDR1 MDHEN and CDR2 SYDVKM. Trimming stripped 3 bases from V and 3 bases from J, with 3 bases between. This CDR3 contains 11 residues.

The genes are TRBV9 and TRBJ2-1; the match to TRBD2 covers 10 bases. This CDR3 contains 15 residues. The junction had 5 bases not matched to a gene; V was cut back by 2 bases and J by 6 bases. Germline V CDR1 and CDR2: SGDLS, YYNGEE. This CDR3 reads CASSVLAGDVNEQFF. CDR3 nucleotides: TGTGCCAGCAGCGTCCTAGCGGGGGACGTCAATGAGCAGTTCTTC.

In DNA, the CDR3 is TGTGCCAGCAGCCGCCCGGCTGGGGGTACAGATACGCAGTATTTT. Translating it yields CASSRPAGGTDTQYF. This chain uses TRBV7-9 with TRBJ2-3; D may correspond to TRBD1 or TRBD2 (5 bases each). V lost 5 bases to trimming and J lost 3 bases, with 15 bases between them. The length of the CDR3 is 15 residues. Germline V gene data show CDR1 as SEHNR and CDR2 as FQNEAQ (reference sequence).

This chain links TRBV6-1 with TRBJ1-1, with 7 bases matching TRBD1. This CDR3 contains 18 residues. The V gene end was trimmed by 2 bases and the J gene end by 0 bases; junction bases not matched to a gene: 12. Germline CDR1 is MNHNS and CDR2 is SASEGT. CDR3 DNA: TGTGCCAGCAGTGAACGAGACCCCGGGACAGCTATGAACACTGAAGCTTTCTTT. Translation gives CASSERDPGTAMNTEAFF.

The chain employs TRBV27 and TRBJ2-1; D gene unclear. CDR1 and CDR2 (germline): MNHEY, SMNVEV (reference sequence). CDR3 length: 15 residues. V lost 3 bases to trimming and J lost 6 bases, with 15 bases between them. The CDR3 nucleotides are TGTGCCAGCAGTTTTGTGCCAGTAGGAGTCAATGAGCAGTTCTTC. Its translation: CASSFVPVGVNEQFF.

This rearrangement joins TRBV6-4 to TRBJ2-1; TRBD1 agrees at 9 bases. V shed 6 bases, J shed 7 bases, and the junction held 7 bases outside the gene matches. CDR1 and CDR2 (germline): MRHNA, SNTAGT. CDR3 length: 14 residues. The CDR3 DNA is TGTGCCAGCAGAGAACAGGGGGCAGCGAATGAGCAGTTCTTC. Protein: CASREQGAANEQFF.

The chain links TRBV6-5 to TRBJ1-1, with D uncertain. The germline V gene has CDR1 MNHEY and CDR2 SVGAGI. The CDR3 contains 13 residues. V lost 6 bases to trimming and J lost 2 bases, with 10 bases between them. CDR3 region: CASSLLSNTEAFF. The DNA of the CDR3 is TGTGCCAGCAGCTTACTCAGCAACACTGAAGCTTTCTTT.

This chain connects TRBV9 to TRBJ2-6, with D perhaps matching TRBD2 (6 bases). CDR3 size: 15 residues. Germline assignment: CDR1 SGDLS and CDR2 YYNGEE. Between the trimmed V and J ends, which lost 4 bases and 4 bases, there was a span of 12 bases. CDR3 sequence: CASSPGGAGANVLTF. The CDR3 coding sequence is TGTGCCAGCAGCCCCGGGGGTGCCGGGGCCAACGTCCTGACTTTC.